A single sample gave rise to the 9 T cell receptor beta chains below, sequenced in a study of beta chain features in type 1 diabetes. TCRB transcripts that were expressed got sequenced, as all of the isolated RNA had been reverse transcribed. Measured with immunoSEQ multiplex PCR; TCRdb has only the in-frame clones, and not every one. The table shows about 150,000 clones, with 6% to 9% occurring only once. Study-wide results and caveats: A moderate, significant TCRB CDR3 shortening appeared in type 1 diabetes across four CD4+ subsets.

Their target antigens are unknown. The sequencing input was central memory CD4+ T cells from blood. The receptor source for this set is a man younger than 30 with type 1 diabetes.

V and J are TRBV27 and TRBJ2-7; the D is unclear. The germline gives CDR1 MNHEY, CDR2 SMNVEV (reference sequence). The CDR3 loop spans 16 amino acids. Trimming stripped 5 bases from V and 6 bases from J, with 23 bases between. In nucleotides, the CDR3 is TGTGCCAGCAGTCCACCGTTTGCGTTAATCGCGCTCGAGCAGTACTTC. It specifies CASSPPFALIALEQYF.

This clone was found many times. Additional DNA sequences in this sample encode the identical CDR3. The V gene is TRBV28, the J gene TRBJ2-6, with unresolved D. The CDR3 runs 13 residues. Trimming shortened V by 7 bases and J by 0 bases, and 4 bases separated the two germline ends. From germline, CDR1 is MDHEN and CDR2 SYDVKM. The CDR3 is CASTLSGANVLTF. The CDR3 DNA sequence: TGTGCCAGCACTCTCTCTGGGGCCAACGTCCTGACTTTC.

This clone appeared a few times. J is TRBJ2-7 and V is TRBV6-5, with 7 positions matching TRBD2. The CDR3 sequence is 14 residues long. CDR1 is MNHEY and CDR2 is SVGAGI in the germline V gene. The V segment lost 5 bases and the J segment 1 base; nucleotides outside the gene matches: 5. CDR3 protein: CASSEVAGSYEQYF. CDR3 nucleotide sequence: TGTGCCAGCAGTGAAGTAGCGGGTTCCTACGAGCAGTACTTC.

This clone has ten or more counts. The gene calls are TRBV5-6 and TRBJ2-6; 9 bases map to TRBD1. V shed 3 bases, J shed 2 bases, and the junction held 9 bases outside the gene matches. The length of the CDR3 is 18 residues. Germline CDR1 reads SGHDT; CDR2 reads YYEEEE. The CDR3: CASSWGSQGATGANVLTF. As DNA, the CDR3 is TGTGCCAGCAGCTGGGGGTCACAGGGGGCAACTGGGGCCAACGTCCTGACTTTC.

The chain is built from TRBV5-4 and TRBJ1-6, with D perhaps TRBD1 (5 bases). With 0 bases removed from V and 7 bases from J, the gap between germline ends came to 11 bases. This CDR3 has 15 residues. Germline CDR1 reads SGHNT; CDR2 reads YYREEE (reference sequence). The CDR3 DNA reads as TGTGCCAGCAGCTTGGACCTGGGGCAGAATTCACCCCTCCACTTT. Residues: CASSLDLGQNSPLHF. Supplemented by reference TRBV5-4 and TRBJ1-6, the full variable domain reads ETGVTQSPTHLIKTRGQQVTLRCSSQSGHNTVSWYQQALGQGPQFIFQYYREEENGRGNFPPRFSGLQFPNYSSELNVNALELDDSALYLCASSLDLGQNSPLHFGNGTRLTVT.

Concerning this clone itself: The DNA is left out, because the CDR3 cannot be placed on it with certainty; the CDR3 is given as TCRdb lists it. The genes are TRBV30 and TRBJ2-7; the table's D gene call, TRBD1, was not cross checked with the DNA. The CDR3 is 13 amino acids long, termini counted. In germline, CDR1 is GTSNPN, CDR2 SVGIG (reference sequence). The CDR3 reads CAWAPGTPVKKYF.

This clone was observed a few times. This sequence joins TRBV5-4 and TRBJ2-7; no definite D call. Looked up from germline, CDR1 is SGHNT and CDR2 is YYREEE (reference sequence). This CDR3 has 15 amino acids. V lost 3 bases to trimming and J lost 0 bases, with 13 bases between them. CDR3 DNA: TGTGCCAGCAGCTACACACTGGGCAACTCCTACGAGCAGTACTTC. Translating gives CASSYTLGNSYEQYF.

The rearrangement joins TRBV13 to TRBJ1-2; TRBD1 might be the D (5 bases). CDR1 is PRHDT, CDR2 FYEKMQ, per germline (reference sequence). The V gene lost 5 bases and the J gene lost 7 bases, with 11 bases spanning the gap. The CDR3 extends over 12 amino acids. The CDR3 nucleotides are TGTGCCAGCAGCAGCAGGGTGGGTGGCTACACCTTC. Amino acid sequence: CASSSRVGGYTF.

A few counts support this clone. The rearrangement joins TRBV21-1 to TRBJ1-2. TRBV21-1 constitutes a pseudogene. The CDR3 totals 14 residues. The CDR3 reads CASSKGEANYGYTF. CDR3 in DNA: TGTGCCAGCAGCAAGGGGGAGGCTAACTATGGCTACACCTTC.